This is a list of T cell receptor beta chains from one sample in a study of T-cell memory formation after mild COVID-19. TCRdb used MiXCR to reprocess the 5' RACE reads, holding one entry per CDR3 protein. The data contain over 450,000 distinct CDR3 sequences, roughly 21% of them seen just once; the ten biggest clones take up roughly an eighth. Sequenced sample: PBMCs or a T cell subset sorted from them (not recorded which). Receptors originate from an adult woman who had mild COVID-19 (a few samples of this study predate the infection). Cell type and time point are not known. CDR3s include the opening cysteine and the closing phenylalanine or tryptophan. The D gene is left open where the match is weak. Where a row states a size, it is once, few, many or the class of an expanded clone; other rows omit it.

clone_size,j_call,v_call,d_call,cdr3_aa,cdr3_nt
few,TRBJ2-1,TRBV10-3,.,CAIRGDPYNEQFF,TGTGCCATCAGGGGAGATCCTTACAATGAGCAGTTCTTC
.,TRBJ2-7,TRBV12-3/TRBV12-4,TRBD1,CASSSQGKVNYEQYF,TGTGCCAGCAGTTCACAGGGGAAAGTAAACTACGAGCAGTACTTC
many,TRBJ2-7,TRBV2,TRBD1,CASSLGQGANYEQYF,TGTGCCAGCAGCTTAGGGCAGGGGGCGAACTACGAGCAGTACTTC
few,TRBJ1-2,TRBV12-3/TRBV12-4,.,CASSSPIIPSSDTLYGYTF,TGTGCCAGCAGTTCCCCCATTATCCCTTCTTCGGACACCCTCTATGGCTACACCTTC
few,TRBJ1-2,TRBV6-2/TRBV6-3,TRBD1,CASSPLLDRAYGYTF,TGTGCCAGCAGCCCACTACTGGACAGGGCCTATGGCTACACCTTC
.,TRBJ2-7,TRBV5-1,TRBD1,CASSFLGQNGYEQYF,TGCGCCAGCAGCTTCCTGGGACAGAATGGTTACGAGCAGTACTTC
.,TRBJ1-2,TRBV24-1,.,CATSDRSGGYTF,TGTGCCACCAGTGATCGGTCAGGTGGCTACACCTTC
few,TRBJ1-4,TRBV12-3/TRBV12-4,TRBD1,CASSHDRGPEKLFF,TGTGCCAGCAGCCACGACAGGGGGCCTGAAAAACTGTTTTTT
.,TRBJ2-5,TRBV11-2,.,CASSFRGDGETQYF,TGTGCCAGCAGTTTTAGAGGGGATGGCGAGACCCAGTACTTC
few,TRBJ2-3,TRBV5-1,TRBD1,CASSRQGATGGGMTQYF,TGCGCCAGCAGCCGTCAGGGGGCGACGGGCGGTGGAATGACGCAGTATTTT
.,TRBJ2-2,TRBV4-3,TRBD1,CASSQAPRTGFTGELFF,TGCGCCAGCAGCCAAGCCCCCCGGACAGGGTTTACCGGGGAGCTGTTTTTT
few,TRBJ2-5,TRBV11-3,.,CASSRAAFGETQYF,TGTGCCAGCAGCCGCGCGGCTTTCGGGGAGACCCAGTACTTC
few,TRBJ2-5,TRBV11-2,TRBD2,CASSLDRTGGFPQYF,TGTGCCAGCAGCTTAGATCGGACGGGAGGGTTTCCCCAGTACTTC
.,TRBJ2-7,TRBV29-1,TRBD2,CSVEGGTSHPYEQYF,TGCAGCGTTGAGGGGGGGACTTCCCACCCGTACGAGCAGTACTTC
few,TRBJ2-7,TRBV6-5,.,CASSYEASYEQYF,TGTGCCAGCAGTTACGAGGCTTCGTACGAGCAGTACTTC
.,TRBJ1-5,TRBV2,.,CASSEGFNQPQHF,TGTGCCAGCAGTGAGGGATTTAATCAGCCCCAGCATTTT
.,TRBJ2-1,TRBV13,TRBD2,CASSLGTRGEQFF,TGTGCCAGCAGCCTCGGGACTAGAGGTGAGCAGTTCTTC
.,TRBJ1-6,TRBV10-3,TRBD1,CAIKGQNNSPLHF,TGTGCCATCAAGGGACAGAATAATTCACCCCTCCACTTT
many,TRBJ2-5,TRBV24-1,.,CATSDFGSSETQYF,TGTGCCACCAGTGATTTTGGCAGCTCAGAGACCCAGTACTTC
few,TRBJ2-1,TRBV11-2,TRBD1,CASSPWDRAKEQFF,TGTGCCAGCAGCCCCTGGGACAGGGCAAAAGAGCAGTTCTTC
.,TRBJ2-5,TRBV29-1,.,CSVWSLRVETQYF,TGCAGCGTTTGGAGTTTACGCGTAGAGACCCAGTACTTC
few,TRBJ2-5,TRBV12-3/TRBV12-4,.,CASSLVGRGTQYF,TGTGCCAGCAGTTTGGTTGGCAGGGGAACCCAGTACTTC
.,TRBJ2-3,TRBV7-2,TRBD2,CASSNFLQGTSRGAYTQYF,TGTGCCAGCAGCAACTTTCTCCAAGGGACTAGCCGGGGGGCTTATACGCAGTATTTT
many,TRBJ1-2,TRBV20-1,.,CSARPPADLSSYGYTF,TGCAGTGCTAGACCTCCAGCGGACCTCAGCAGCTATGGCTACACCTTC
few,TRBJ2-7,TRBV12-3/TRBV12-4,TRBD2,CASTRGGGEQYF,TGTGCCAGCACCCGGGGGGGTGGCGAGCAGTACTTC
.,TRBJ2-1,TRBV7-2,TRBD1,CASSAGTEAYNEQFF,TGTGCCAGCTCCGCCGGGACAGAGGCCTACAATGAGCAGTTCTTC